The 24 T cell receptor beta chains listed next were all sequenced from one sample in a study of T cells in Graves' hyperthyroidism and ophthalmopathy. Amplification yielded TCR beta CDR3 regions, with RNA transcripts as the source. In the first-round RT-PCR of the TCR CDR3, the HTBI primer set was used. A single record per CDR3 protein comes from TCRdb applying MiXCR to the multiplex PCR reads. The repertoire holds about half a million distinct CDR3 sequences, with roughly 20% as singletons. Sequenced sample: blood. Receptors were obtained from a man between 18 and 35 years old with Graves' hyperthyroidism.

As concerns this clonotype: A much larger clonotype is one base distant, so this may be a read error. CDR3 sequence: CASSSGWDRNTEAFF. The CDR3 DNA reads as TGTGCCAGCAGTTCTGGCTGGGACAGGAACACTGAAGCTTTCTTT. The chain is built from TRBV28 and TRBJ1-1; 7 bases agree with TRBD1. This CDR3 comprises 15 residues. Unmatched junction bases numbered 6, after V lost 4 bases and J lost 1 base. Germline CDR1 reads MDHEN; CDR2 reads SYDVKM.

This clonotype was counted many times. CDR3 bases: TGTGCCAGCAGTTTATGGGTGGGACAGGGAATTCAGCCCCAGCATTTT. As protein: CASSLWVGQGIQPQHF. The chain carries TRBV28 and TRBJ1-5, with 9 bases identical to TRBD1. In germline, CDR1 is MDHEN, CDR2 SYDVKM. The CDR3 sequence is 16 residues long. V was pared by 0 bases and J by 6 bases, with 6 bases of the junction left unmatched.

This clonotype was observed many times. The V gene is TRBV5-6, the J gene TRBJ1-2, with D perhaps matching TRBD1 (6 bases). The V gene lost 4 bases and the J gene lost 2 bases, with 15 bases spanning the gap. Germline CDR1 SGHDT, CDR2 YYEEEE. The CDR3 runs to 15 residues. CDR3 DNA sequence: TGTGCCAGCAGCAGAGACAACAGGGCCAACTATGGCTACACCTTC. Translating it yields CASSRDNRANYGYTF.

Ten or more counts support this clonotype. The rearrangement uses TRBV7-9 and TRBJ2-5; TRBD1 matches 9 bases. Per germline, CDR1 SEHNR and CDR2 FQNEAQ (reference sequence). V was pared by 3 bases and J by 6 bases, with 5 bases of the junction left unmatched. There are 14 residues in the CDR3. This CDR3 is CASSLDRGLQTQYF. In DNA, the CDR3 is TGTGCCAGCAGCTTGGACAGGGGTTTGCAGACCCAGTACTTC.

This clonotype came up a few times. A much larger clone is a single base away; this may be a read error. This chain uses TRBV12-3 or TRBV12-4 with TRBJ2-5; D possibly matches TRBD1 or TRBD2 (5 bases each). The CDR3 covers 17 residues. CDR3 nucleotide sequence: TGTGCCAGCCAGGGATGGCGGAACATCGGGATACAAGAGACCAAGTACTTC. It yields the protein CASQGWRNIGIQETKYF.

The chain couples TRBV5-1 to TRBJ1-6; no clear D gene. CDR1 is SGHRS, CDR2 YFSETQ, per germline. The CDR3 covers 16 residues. V was pared by 5 bases and J by 7 bases, with 19 bases between. CDR3 bases: TGCGCCAGCAGACGTAGCCTGCGAGGTTCAAATTCACCCCTCCACTTT. Residues: CASRRSLRGSNSPLHF.

This clonotype was seen ten or more times. The chain uses TRBV28 and TRBJ2-2; D is possibly TRBD1 (6 bases). CDR3 length: 14 residues. V lost 5 bases and J lost 6, with 13 bases in between. Looked up from germline, CDR1 is MDHEN and CDR2 is SYDVKM. The CDR3 nucleotides are TGTGCCAGCAGTCTACCACAGGGCCCCGGGGAGCTGTTTTTT. Amino acid sequence: CASSLPQGPGELFF.

This clonotype was recorded many times. The chain joins TRBV2 to TRBJ2-5; 7 bases align to TRBD2. J was trimmed by 5 bases and V by 11 bases; bases with no gene match: 8. The germline V gene encodes CDR1 SNHLY and CDR2 FYNNEI. This CDR3 comprises 12 residues. The CDR3 DNA sequence: TGTGCCGCAAAAAGGGAGGGGGAGACCCAGTACTTC. This sequence encodes CAAKREGETQYF.

The chain has TRBV18 and TRBJ1-5; D gene unclear. V was pared by 2 bases and J by 4 bases, with 12 bases between. The CDR3 is made up of 15 amino acids. Germline V CDR1 and CDR2: KGHSH, LQKENI. DNA for the CDR3: TGTGCCAGCTCACCAGGGAATGGGTGGAATCAGCCCCAGCATTTT. Translation gives CASSPGNGWNQPQHF.

This clonotype was recorded at least ten times. The chain uses TRBV12-3 or TRBV12-4 and TRBJ1-5; D might be TRBD1 (6 bases). The CDR3 is 13 residues long. The germline V and J ends were trimmed by 6 bases and 5 bases, with 11 bases remaining between them. The CDR3 protein is CASRSQGDQPQHF. Here the CDR3 DNA reads TGTGCCAGCAGGTCACAGGGAGATCAGCCCCAGCATTTT.

This clonotype was observed at least ten times. A read error is likely, as this CDR3 ends without the conserved phenylalanine or tryptophan. The chain links TRBV19 to TRBJ1-1; TRBD1 matches 7 bases. Germline assignment: CDR1 LNHDA and CDR2 SQIVND (reference sequence). There are 13 residues in the CDR3. With 10 bases clipped from V and 6 bases from J, the junction kept 11 bases outside the gene matches. The CDR3 protein is CATRSDRLSEAFL. The CDR3 bases are TGTGCCACTCGATCGGACAGGCTTTCTGAAGCTTTCCTT.

This clonotype was counted only a few times. The CDR3 here is CASSYSRNRGGYTF. CDR3 nucleotides: TGTGCCAGCAGTTACTCGAGAAACAGGGGCGGCTACACCTTC. This sequence joins TRBV6-5 and TRBJ1-2, with TRBD1 identical over 7 bases. Germline V gives CDR1 MNHEY, CDR2 SVGAGI. Trimming took 0 bases from V and 8 from J; bases not matched to a gene: 6. CDR3 size: 14 residues.

The J gene is TRBJ1-2, the V gene TRBV4-1, with a tentative D call TRBD1 (5 bases). Between the trimmed V and J ends, which lost 3 bases and 4 bases, there was a span of 21 bases. Germline assignment: CDR1 MGHRA and CDR2 YSYEKL. The CDR3 totals 17 residues. The DNA for the CDR3 is TGCGCCAGCAGCCAGCGACCGGGGGGGGTGATCTTCTATGGCTACACCTTC. Amino acids: CASSQRPGGVIFYGYTF.

In its sample, this clonotype was seen many times. The chain carries TRBV28 and TRBJ2-7; D gene uncertain. The CDR3 has 14 amino acids. Germline V gives CDR1 MDHEN, CDR2 SYDVKM. V shed 3 bases and J shed 6 bases, with 15 bases lying between them. Here the CDR3 reads CASSFGQKGSEQYF. In DNA, the CDR3 is TGTGCCAGCAGTTTCGGCCAAAAGGGTAGCGAGCAGTACTTC.

This clonotype was seen ten or more times. The J gene is TRBJ1-1, the V gene TRBV12-3 or TRBV12-4, with 7 bases identical to TRBD1. V gave up 5 bases and J gave up 3 bases; unmatched junction bases: 9. The CDR3 runs to 15 residues. DNA for the CDR3: TGTGCCAGCAGTCCCCAGGGGGATTCTCACACTGAAGCTTTCTTT. As protein: CASSPQGDSHTEAFF.

The V and J genes are TRBV12-3 or TRBV12-4 and TRBJ1-5, with a tentative D call TRBD1 (6 bases). V was pared by 0 bases and J by 7 bases, with 13 bases between. This CDR3 is 15 amino acids long. The CDR3 loop reads CASSLAPGQGQPQHF. The CDR3 DNA sequence: TGTGCCAGCAGTTTAGCACCGGGACAAGGGCAGCCCCAGCATTTT.

The table lists this clonotype with many counts. The chain joins TRBV27 to TRBJ1-1; D perhaps matches TRBD1 (6 bases). The CDR3 sequence is 16 residues long. The V and J ends lost 2 bases and 5 bases respectively, with 18 bases between them. CDR1 is MNHEY, CDR2 SMNVEV, per germline (reference sequence). The CDR3 region is CASSLIRVRGKTEAFF. CDR3 in DNA: TGTGCCAGCAGTTTAATTAGGGTCAGGGGAAAGACTGAAGCTTTCTTT.

This clonotype was detected ten times or more. The genes are TRBV2 and TRBJ1-1, with TRBD1 as a possible D gene (6 bases). The CDR3 loop spans 14 amino acids. V lost 5 bases and J lost 6, with 16 bases in between. Germline CDR1 is SNHLY and CDR2 is FYNNEI. CDR3 bases: TGTGCCAGCAGTCTCATACAGGGAGGCCCTGAAGCTTTCTTT. Its translation is CASSLIQGGPEAFF.

This clonotype was recorded at least ten times. The V and J genes are TRBV2 and TRBJ1-5; no clear D gene. Trimming took off 4 bases at V and 0 bases at J, with 7 bases between the two ends. CDR1 and CDR2 from the germline V gene are SNHLY and FYNNEI. The CDR3 loop spans 14 amino acids. The CDR3 coding sequence is TGTGCCAGCAGTGTGATAAATAGCAATCAGCCCCAGCATTTT. Translation gives CASSVINSNQPQHF. The variable domain in full, with the rest retrieved from reference TRBV2 and TRBJ1-5, is EPEVTQTPSHQVTQMGQEVILRCVPISNHLYFYWYRQILGQKVEFLVSFYNNEISEKSEIFDDQFSVERPDGSNFTLKIRSTKLEDSAMYFCASSVINSNQPQHFGDGTRLSIL.

This clonotype was picked up many times. The chain couples TRBV2 to TRBJ1-2, with a weak D call TRBD1 (5 bases). Deletions cut 1 base from V and 4 bases from J, with 10 bases between. The length of the CDR3 is 14 residues. Germline CDR1 is SNHLY and CDR2 is FYNNEI. The CDR3 region is CASSEVRGGYGYTF. The CDR3 coding sequence is TGTGCCAGCAGTGAAGTGCGGGGGGGCTATGGCTACACCTTC.

This clonotype was seen ten or more times. J is TRBJ1-1 and V is TRBV6-1, with TRBD1 matching over 7 bases. The V and J ends lost 5 bases and 5 bases, in that order; junction bases with no gene match: 5. Germline values: CDR1 MNHNS, CDR2 SASEGT. The CDR3 has 13 amino acids. CDR3 bases: TGTGCCAGCAGTCAACAGGGGAGTACTGAAGCTTTCTTT. It is translated as CASSQQGSTEAFF.

This chain joins TRBV6-5 and TRBJ1-2; maybe TRBD1 (5 bases). Germline lookup yields CDR1 MNHEY and CDR2 SVGAGI. V lost 2 bases to trimming and J lost 5 bases, with 18 bases between them. CDR3 length: 16 residues. As DNA, the CDR3 is TGTGCCAGCAGTTACGGCCGCGTGGGGCGTTATTATGGCTACACCTTC. Its translation is CASSYGRVGRYYGYTF.

This clonotype was seen repeatedly, ten times or more. The chain couples TRBV6-1 to TRBJ1-1; no firm D call. V was shortened by 6 bases and J by 0 bases, with 14 bases between the two germline ends. This CDR3 has 15 amino acids. The V gene's germline CDR1 is MNHNS and CDR2 SASEGT. In DNA, the CDR3 is TGTGCCAGCAGCGATCAACAGCTATTGAACACTGAAGCTTTCTTT. As protein: CASSDQQLLNTEAFF.

V is TRBV12-3 or TRBV12-4 and J is TRBJ2-5; the match to TRBD1 covers 7 bases. V shed 5 bases, J shed 4 bases, and the junction held 13 bases outside the gene matches. The CDR3 covers 16 residues. The CDR3 sequence is CASSPQGLGSRETQYF. In DNA, the CDR3 is TGTGCCAGCAGTCCACAGGGGTTGGGGTCTCGAGAGACCCAGTACTTC.